The 8 T cell receptor beta chains listed next were all sequenced from one sample in a study of blood T cells in healthy people across ages. Primers used in a second PCR of roughly 7 to 12 cycles were a sample-barcoded 5' primer and a J-beta primer mix. TCRdb reprocessed the 5' RACE reads via MiXCR and lists one record per CDR3 protein. The profile shows more than 1,400,000 distinct CDR3 sequences, 42% of them singletons. The sequenced sample was blood. The receptors were sampled from a woman aged 18-30 years in good health.

The chain carries TRBV3-1 and TRBJ2-1; D possibly uses TRBD1 or TRBD2 (6 bases each). Between the trimmed V and J ends, which lost 6 bases and 4 bases, there was a span of 10 bases. This CDR3 has 13 amino acids. Germline V gene data show CDR1 as LGHDT and CDR2 as YNNKEL (reference sequence). The CDR3 is CASRKGGYNEQFF. The CDR3 DNA follows: TGTGCCAGCAGAAAGGGGGGTTACAATGAGCAGTTCTTC.

V is TRBV6-1 and J is TRBJ1-5, with D possibly being TRBD1 (5 bases). The CDR3 covers 15 residues. Looked up from germline, CDR1 is MNHNS and CDR2 is SASEGT. V lost 4 bases, J lost 0 bases, and 10 bases lay in between. CDR3 coding DNA: TGTGCCAGCAGTGGACAGATCCATAGCAATCAGCCCCAGCATTTT. Protein: CASSGQIHSNQPQHF.

This clonotype was seen only a few times. V and J are TRBV5-6 and TRBJ1-1; D gene uncertain. With 0 bases removed from V and 11 bases from J, the gap between germline ends came to 8 bases. Germline V gene sequence: CDR1 SGHDT, CDR2 YYEEEE. The CDR3 contains 11 residues. The CDR3 bases are TGTGCCAGCAGCTTGGGCCCCGGGGCTTTCTTT. It specifies CASSLGPGAFF.

Turning to this clonotype: Mismatch with germline at one junction end may stem from a read error. The chain combines TRBV12-3 or TRBV12-4 with TRBJ1-2; 8 nucleotides agree with TRBD1. The CDR3 covers 15 residues. CDR3 sequence (DNA): TGTGCCGGCAGTTACGGACAGGGTCGAGACTATGGCTACACCTTC. Translating gives CAGSYGQGRDYGYTF.

The sample holds a few counts of this clonotype. V is TRBV27 and J is TRBJ2-1; 8 bases fit TRBD2. J lost 3 bases, V lost 6 bases, and 7 bases had no gene match. Germline V lookup: CDR1 MNHEY, CDR2 SMNVEV (reference sequence). CDR3 size: 15 residues. CDR3 protein: CASRRSGDYYNEQFF. CDR3 nucleotide sequence: TGTGCCAGCAGGCGTAGCGGGGACTACTACAATGAGCAGTTCTTC.

J is TRBJ1-6 and V is TRBV25-1; unclear D gene. Trimming removed 6 bases at V and 0 bases at J, with 6 bases between. There are 14 residues in the CDR3. Germline CDR1 MGHDK, CDR2 SYGVNS. CDR3 coding DNA: TGTGCCAGCAGGGAGAGCTCCTATAATTCACCCCTCCACTTT. Its translation: CASRESSYNSPLHF.

The chain has TRBV7-9 and TRBJ2-3; tentatively, D is TRBD1 (5 bases). V was pared by 5 bases and J by 4 bases, with 10 bases between. Germline V gene data show CDR1 as SEHNR and CDR2 as FQNEAQ (reference sequence). CDR3 size: 13 residues. CDR3 amino acids: CASSQRGPDTQYF. The CDR3 DNA reads TGTGCCAGCAGCCAAAGGGGCCCAGATACGCAGTATTTT.

The rearrangement joins TRBV12-3 or TRBV12-4 to TRBJ2-5; D remains ambiguous. CDR3 length: 13 residues. Trimming stripped 2 bases from V and 4 bases from J, with 8 bases between. The CDR3 DNA is TGTGCCAGCAGTTTAAGGCGGCCAGAGACCCAGTACTTC. It is translated as CASSLRRPETQYF.